Listed below are T cell receptor beta chains from one sample, sequenced in a study of CD8 T cells in ankylosing spondylitis. TCRdb re-analysed the 5' RACE reads in MiXCR, keeping a single row per CDR3 protein. This sample yields 750,000 to 850,000 distinct CDR3 sequences, of which 12% are seen a single time; less than 0.65% belongs to the top ten. The sample comprised blood, either unsorted or a sorted T cell fraction (not recorded which). All receptors come from a male donor with ankylosing spondylitis. CDR3s include the opening cysteine and the closing phenylalanine or tryptophan. Each record gives: CDR3 DNA, CDR3 protein, J gene, V gene, clone size, D gene. A D gene is named only where the DNA matches it firmly. Expanded clones get a size class; other rows say once, few or many, or leave the size out.

cdr3_nt: TGTGCCAGCAGCAAAAATGGACTAGCGGGCCAAGAGACCCAGTACTTC
cdr3_aa: CASSKNGLAGQETQYF
j_call: TRBJ2-5
v_call: TRBV12-3/TRBV12-4
clone_size: .
d_call: TRBD2

cdr3_nt: TGTGCCAGCATTGGACAGCGGGAGGGGAGCGGGGAGCTGTTTTTT
cdr3_aa: CASIGQREGSGELFF
j_call: TRBJ2-2
v_call: TRBV28
clone_size: few
d_call: TRBD2

cdr3_nt: TGTGCCAGCAGGGGACAGAGCTTCTACGAGCAGTACTTC
cdr3_aa: CASRGQSFYEQYF
j_call: TRBJ2-7
v_call: TRBV6-2/TRBV6-3
clone_size: .
d_call: TRBD1

cdr3_nt: TGTGCCAGCAGTCCGGACAGGGGGGAATCACCCCTCCACTTT
cdr3_aa: CASSPDRGESPLHF
j_call: TRBJ1-6
v_call: TRBV6-1
clone_size: .
d_call: TRBD1

cdr3_nt: TGTGCCAGCAGCTTAGTTGGGACCGCTGGGGCCAACGTCCTGACTTTC
cdr3_aa: CASSLVGTAGANVLTF
j_call: TRBJ2-6
v_call: TRBV7-2
clone_size: few
d_call: .

cdr3_nt: TGTGCCAGCAGCTATTCCCCGGAAACTACCTACGAGCAGTACTTC
cdr3_aa: CASSYSPETTYEQYF
j_call: TRBJ2-7
v_call: TRBV7-2
clone_size: .
d_call: .

cdr3_nt: TGTGCCAGCAGTTATTCGGGACATACGAACACCGGGGAGCTGTTTTTT
cdr3_aa: CASSYSGHTNTGELFF
j_call: TRBJ2-2
v_call: TRBV6-5
clone_size: many
d_call: .

cdr3_nt: TGCGCCAGCAGCTTGGTTGGCTCCGAGGTTGAGCAGTTCTTC
cdr3_aa: CASSLVGSEVEQFF
j_call: TRBJ2-1
v_call: TRBV5-1
clone_size: few
d_call: .

cdr3_nt: TGTGCCAGCAGCTTAGCGGTCGGCAGCTCCTACGAGCAGTACTTC
cdr3_aa: CASSLAVGSSYEQYF
j_call: TRBJ2-7
v_call: TRBV7-2
clone_size: few
d_call: .

cdr3_nt: TGTGCCAGCAGCCAGACTAGCGGGGGGAATGCCTACAATGAGCAGTTCTTC
cdr3_aa: CASSQTSGGNAYNEQFF
j_call: TRBJ2-1
v_call: TRBV4-2
clone_size: .
d_call: TRBD2

cdr3_nt: TGTGCCAGCAGCTTAGACCTCGTGAGAACAGATACGCAGTATTTT
cdr3_aa: CASSLDLVRTDTQYF
j_call: TRBJ2-3
v_call: TRBV7-6
clone_size: .
d_call: .

cdr3_nt: TGTGCCACCAGTCGGGCAGGCGGATATCAGCCCCAGCATTTT
cdr3_aa: CATSRAGGYQPQHF
j_call: TRBJ1-5
v_call: TRBV24-1
clone_size: .
d_call: .

cdr3_nt: TGCAGTGCTATTAGTCGACTCGCGAGCACCGGGGAGCTGTTTTTT
cdr3_aa: CSAISRLASTGELFF
j_call: TRBJ2-2
v_call: TRBV20-1
clone_size: .
d_call: .

cdr3_nt: TGCGCCAGCAGCTTGGAAAGGGGGAATACGCAGTATTTT
cdr3_aa: CASSLERGNTQYF
j_call: TRBJ2-3
v_call: TRBV5-1
clone_size: .
d_call: .

cdr3_nt: TGCAGTGCCCATTTGGCCGGGGTGGAGGATCAGCCCCAGCATTTT
cdr3_aa: CSAHLAGVEDQPQHF
j_call: TRBJ1-5
v_call: TRBV20-1
clone_size: few
d_call: .

cdr3_nt: TGTGCCAGCAGTTACAGGGTTCGGTTCAACTACGAGCAGTACTTC
cdr3_aa: CASSYRVRFNYEQYF
j_call: TRBJ2-7
v_call: TRBV6-2/TRBV6-3
clone_size: .
d_call: .

cdr3_nt: TGCGCCAGCAGTGAGTCGGGACTTAATCAGCCCCAGCATTTT
cdr3_aa: CASSESGLNQPQHF
j_call: TRBJ1-5
v_call: TRBV10-2
clone_size: many
d_call: .

cdr3_nt: TGCAGTGCTAGTCGAGGACTAGCGACAGATACGCAGTATTTT
cdr3_aa: CSASRGLATDTQYF
j_call: TRBJ2-3
v_call: TRBV20-1
clone_size: many
d_call: TRBD2

cdr3_nt: TGCAGTGGGCCTAGCGCACTAAACTACAATGAGCAGTTCTTC
cdr3_aa: CSGPSALNYNEQFF
j_call: TRBJ2-1
v_call: TRBV20-1
clone_size: .
d_call: .

cdr3_nt: TGCGCCAGCAGCCCGCGGGTGGGACAGGGCGTCCATGAGCAGTTCTTC
cdr3_aa: CASSPRVGQGVHEQFF
j_call: TRBJ2-1
v_call: TRBV5-1
clone_size: many
d_call: TRBD1

cdr3_nt: TGCAGTGCTAGTAGACTCGTGAACACTGAAGCTTTCTTT
cdr3_aa: CSASRLVNTEAFF
j_call: TRBJ1-1
v_call: TRBV20-1
clone_size: many
d_call: .

cdr3_nt: TGTGCCAGCAGTTTCTTCAGGGGCAACGAGCAGTACTTC
cdr3_aa: CASSFFRGNEQYF
j_call: TRBJ2-7
v_call: TRBV28
clone_size: .
d_call: .

cdr3_nt: TGTGCCAGCAGCCCGCAAAGGGGCGGGGAGCTGTTTTTT
cdr3_aa: CASSPQRGGELFF
j_call: TRBJ2-2
v_call: TRBV14
clone_size: few
d_call: .

cdr3_nt: TGTGCCAGCAGACGGGACGCCAGCTTAGGTACGCAGTATTTT
cdr3_aa: CASRRDASLGTQYF
j_call: TRBJ2-3
v_call: TRBV7-2
clone_size: .
d_call: .

cdr3_nt: TGTGCCAGCAGCTTACCGGGGGTGGATGAAAAACTGTTTTTT
cdr3_aa: CASSLPGVDEKLFF
j_call: TRBJ1-4
v_call: TRBV7-8
clone_size: few
d_call: .

cdr3_nt: TGTGCCAGCAGCTTACGCGCGGGGATGGACAATGAGCAGTTCTTC
cdr3_aa: CASSLRAGMDNEQFF
j_call: TRBJ2-1
v_call: TRBV11-1
clone_size: many
d_call: .

cdr3_nt: TGCGCCAGCGGGAAACTACTGGACGCGGGAGTGGATACGCAGTATTTT
cdr3_aa: CASGKLLDAGVDTQYF
j_call: TRBJ2-3
v_call: TRBV10-2
clone_size: few
d_call: TRBD2

cdr3_nt: TGTGCCAGCAGCGCCCTGGGAAGTGAAGCTTTCTTT
cdr3_aa: CASSALGSEAFF
j_call: TRBJ1-1
v_call: TRBV9
clone_size: .
d_call: .

cdr3_nt: TGCAGTGCTCCCCCCTCTTATACTTCATACAATGAGCAGTTCTTC
cdr3_aa: CSAPPSYTSYNEQFF
j_call: TRBJ2-1
v_call: TRBV20-1
clone_size: .
d_call: .

cdr3_nt: TGTGCCAGCTCTTCCCTAGACAGCTACAATGAGCAGTTCTTC
cdr3_aa: CASSSLDSYNEQFF
j_call: TRBJ2-1
v_call: TRBV18
clone_size: many
d_call: .

cdr3_nt: TGCAGTGCTAGTATGTGGGGGTACGAGCAGTACTTC
cdr3_aa: CSASMWGYEQYF
j_call: TRBJ2-7
v_call: TRBV20-1
clone_size: .
d_call: .

cdr3_nt: TGCGCCAGCAGCCAACATTATACCCTCTACAATGAGCAGTTCTTC
cdr3_aa: CASSQHYTLYNEQFF
j_call: TRBJ2-1
v_call: TRBV4-1
clone_size: .
d_call: .

cdr3_nt: TGTGCCAGCAGTTCTAGCTTCCTTAGCTCCTACAATGAGCAGTTCTTC
cdr3_aa: CASSSSFLSSYNEQFF
j_call: TRBJ2-1
v_call: TRBV6-5
clone_size: many
d_call: .

cdr3_nt: TGCAGTGCTAGAGCCCGGACAGCTATCAATCAGCCCCAGCATTTT
cdr3_aa: CSARARTAINQPQHF
j_call: TRBJ1-5
v_call: TRBV20-1
clone_size: many
d_call: .

cdr3_nt: TGTGCCAGCAGCCTCCTCTTCGGGGCGGGGGGGCCCCAAGATACGCAGTATTTT
cdr3_aa: CASSLLFGAGGPQDTQYF
j_call: TRBJ2-3
v_call: TRBV11-1
clone_size: .
d_call: TRBD2

cdr3_nt: TGCGCCAGCAGCCCGGACCCAGGGTTGGGCGGCTACACCTTC
cdr3_aa: CASSPDPGLGGYTF
j_call: TRBJ1-2
v_call: TRBV5-1
clone_size: .
d_call: .

cdr3_nt: TGTGCCAGCAGCTTAGGGGATCTCGCCAAAAACATTCAGTACTTC
cdr3_aa: CASSLGDLAKNIQYF
j_call: TRBJ2-4
v_call: TRBV7-9
clone_size: few
d_call: .

cdr3_nt: TGCGCCAGCAGCGAAGGGCCAACTAATGAAAAACTGTTTTTT
cdr3_aa: CASSEGPTNEKLFF
j_call: TRBJ1-4
v_call: TRBV5-1
clone_size: .
d_call: .

cdr3_nt: TGCAGTGCTAGAGGTCCCGGGACAGGGACCTATGGCTACACCTTC
cdr3_aa: CSARGPGTGTYGYTF
j_call: TRBJ1-2
v_call: TRBV20-1
clone_size: many
d_call: TRBD1

cdr3_nt: TGCGCCAGCAGCCAAGGGGGGTCTCTTGGCTATGGCTACACCTTC
cdr3_aa: CASSQGGSLGYGYTF
j_call: TRBJ1-2
v_call: TRBV4-3
clone_size: .
d_call: .

cdr3_nt: TGTGCCAGCAGCTCCCTCGCCGGGACAGTAGACGAGCAGTACTTC
cdr3_aa: CASSSLAGTVDEQYF
j_call: TRBJ2-7
v_call: TRBV5-6
clone_size: .
d_call: TRBD1

cdr3_nt: TGTGCCAGCAGCTCCCAGGAGTCCCGGGAGCTGTTTTTT
cdr3_aa: CASSSQESRELFF
j_call: TRBJ2-2
v_call: TRBV7-3
clone_size: few
d_call: .

cdr3_nt: TGTGCCAGCACAGGGGTTCGGACATACGAGCAGTACTTC
cdr3_aa: CASTGVRTYEQYF
j_call: TRBJ2-7
v_call: TRBV6-1
clone_size: .
d_call: .

cdr3_nt: TGCAGTGCGACAAGGTTCCCTAGCTCCTACGAGCAGTACTTC
cdr3_aa: CSATRFPSSYEQYF
j_call: TRBJ2-7
v_call: TRBV20-1
clone_size: few
d_call: .

cdr3_nt: TGCGCCAGCAGCCTAGGGATGTTTGCCGAGCAGTACTTC
cdr3_aa: CASSLGMFAEQYF
j_call: TRBJ2-7
v_call: TRBV5-1
clone_size: many
d_call: .

cdr3_nt: TGTGCCAGTGGGGACCTAACGTATACGCAGTATTTT
cdr3_aa: CASGDLTYTQYF
j_call: TRBJ2-3
v_call: TRBV19
clone_size: few
d_call: .

cdr3_nt: TGCGCCAGCAGCTTGGGCGGGACAGTAACTGAAGCTTTCTTT
cdr3_aa: CASSLGGTVTEAFF
j_call: TRBJ1-1
v_call: TRBV5-1
clone_size: .
d_call: TRBD1

cdr3_nt: TGTGCCAGCAGTTACTTGACAGGGGGCGCATCCTACAATGAGCAGTTCTTC
cdr3_aa: CASSYLTGGASYNEQFF
j_call: TRBJ2-1
v_call: TRBV6-5
clone_size: once
d_call: TRBD1

cdr3_nt: TGTGCCAGCAGTTACTGGGCAGGGGGCAGCGTAGGAGAGACCCAGTACTTC
cdr3_aa: CASSYWAGGSVGETQYF
j_call: TRBJ2-5
v_call: TRBV6-5
clone_size: .
d_call: TRBD1

cdr3_nt: TGTGCCAGCAGTTTAGGGCCTCTACCTAGGGAGCAGTACTTC
cdr3_aa: CASSLGPLPREQYF
j_call: TRBJ2-7
v_call: TRBV12-3/TRBV12-4
clone_size: .
d_call: .

cdr3_nt: TGCAGCGTTGATAGAATGGCAGGGGGCTGGAATGAGCAGTTCTTC
cdr3_aa: CSVDRMAGGWNEQFF
j_call: TRBJ2-1
v_call: TRBV29-1
clone_size: many
d_call: TRBD1

cdr3_nt: TGTGCCAGCAGCCCCCGCATAGGGTTCGGCGAGCAGTACTTC
cdr3_aa: CASSPRIGFGEQYF
j_call: TRBJ2-7
v_call: TRBV7-2
clone_size: many
d_call: .

cdr3_nt: TGCAGTGCAGAAGGGACAGGGAGGAATGAAAAACTGTTTTTT
cdr3_aa: CSAEGTGRNEKLFF
j_call: TRBJ1-4
v_call: TRBV20-1
clone_size: many
d_call: TRBD1

cdr3_nt: TGTGCCAGCAGCCCTCCGGGACTAGCTGGAGAGACCCAGTACTTC
cdr3_aa: CASSPPGLAGETQYF
j_call: TRBJ2-5
v_call: TRBV7-2
clone_size: few
d_call: TRBD2

cdr3_nt: TGTGCCAGCAGCTTAGGGACTAGCGGGAGACGTGCCACCGGGGAGCTGTTTTTT
cdr3_aa: CASSLGTSGRRATGELFF
j_call: TRBJ2-2
v_call: TRBV11-1
clone_size: many
d_call: TRBD2

cdr3_nt: TGCAGTGCTAGAGATGTCCGGGTAGGATCCACTGAAGCTTTCTTT
cdr3_aa: CSARDVRVGSTEAFF
j_call: TRBJ1-1
v_call: TRBV20-1
clone_size: .
d_call: .

cdr3_nt: TGTGCCAGCAGCTTCATGGCTAGCGGCCCTGCGTGGACAGATACGCAGTATTTT
cdr3_aa: CASSFMASGPAWTDTQYF
j_call: TRBJ2-3
v_call: TRBV11-2
clone_size: few
d_call: TRBD2

cdr3_nt: TGTGCCACCAGACCGGGAGGGCCTTTTGAGACCCAGTACTTC
cdr3_aa: CATRPGGPFETQYF
j_call: TRBJ2-5
v_call: TRBV15
clone_size: .
d_call: TRBD2

cdr3_nt: TGCAGTGCTAGACTAGCGGGAGCAGATACGCAGTATTTT
cdr3_aa: CSARLAGADTQYF
j_call: TRBJ2-3
v_call: TRBV20-1
clone_size: many
d_call: TRBD2

cdr3_nt: TGTGCCAGCTCACGTGGGGGCTCGGGTAACACTGAAGCTTTCTTT
cdr3_aa: CASSRGGSGNTEAFF
j_call: TRBJ1-1
v_call: TRBV18
clone_size: .
d_call: .